This TCR beta chain stems from a study of memory CD4+ T cells and cytomegalovirus serostatus. For the study at large: Donors were healthy Belgian adults, 9 or 10 CMV seropositive and fewer than 30 seronegative.

On this clone: The antigen remains undetermined.

In the original workflow: After removing out-of-frame reads, 2.3 million or so distinct TCRbeta sequences remained. This table comes from immunoSEQ multiplex PCR, and its TCRdb copy is limited to in-frame clones, with some not included. That table supplies the V and J calls and clone size; D and trimming were determined from the DNA. This sample has about 52,000 clones, with approximately 78% found just once. Single viable CD3+CD4+CD8-CD45RO+ cells were sorted as the memory CD4+ T cells. CMV serostatus came from serum IgG against pp150, pp28, p38, p52. The study, taken as a whole, reports: Of under 200 reported CMV TCRbeta sequences, 60 to 85 were found in memory CD4+ repertoires.

The clonotype comes from an adult in good health and CMV-seronegative. Sample: memory CD4+ T cells from blood.

CDR3 DNA: TGTGCCAGCAGCTTAGATAATGGGCCTAGTTTTCCCTACGAGCAGTACTTC. This codes for CASSLDNGPSFPYEQYF. J is TRBJ2-7 and V is TRBV11-2; no definite D call. The V gene lost 0 bases and the J gene lost 2 bases, with 17 bases spanning the gap. CDR1 is SGHAT, CDR2 FQNNGV, per germline. The CDR3 covers 17 residues.